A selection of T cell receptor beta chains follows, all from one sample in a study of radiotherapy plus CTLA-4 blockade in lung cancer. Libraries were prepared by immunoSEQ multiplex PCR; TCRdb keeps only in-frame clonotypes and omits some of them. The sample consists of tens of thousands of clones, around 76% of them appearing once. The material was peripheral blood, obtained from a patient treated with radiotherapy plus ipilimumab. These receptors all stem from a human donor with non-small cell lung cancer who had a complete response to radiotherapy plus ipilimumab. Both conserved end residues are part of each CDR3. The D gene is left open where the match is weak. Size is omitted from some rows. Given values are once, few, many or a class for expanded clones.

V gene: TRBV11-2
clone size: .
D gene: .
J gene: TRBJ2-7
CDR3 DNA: TGTGCCAGCAGCTTAGATGTCGGAGGGGAACACGAGCAGTACTTC
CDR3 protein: CASSLDVGGEHEQYF

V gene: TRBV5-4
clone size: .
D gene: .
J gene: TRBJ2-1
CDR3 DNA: TGTGCCAGCAGCTTTAGTCAGACCCGGACTTTCCCCTCCTACAATGAGCAGTTCTTC
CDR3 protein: CASSFSQTRTFPSYNEQFF

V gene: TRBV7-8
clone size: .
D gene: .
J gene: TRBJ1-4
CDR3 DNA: TGTGCCAGCCGTGGGGGGTATGAAAAACTGTTTTTT
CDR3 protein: CASRGGYEKLFF

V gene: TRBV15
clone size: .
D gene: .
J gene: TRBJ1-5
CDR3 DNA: TGTGCCACCAGCAGACAGGGTCGTAGCAATCAGCCCCAGCATTTT
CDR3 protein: CATSRQGRSNQPQHF

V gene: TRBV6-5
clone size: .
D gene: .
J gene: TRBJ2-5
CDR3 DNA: TGTGCCAGCGCCAAAGGGGGTCGAGGGGGAGAGACCCAGTACTTC
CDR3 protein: CASAKGGRGGETQYF

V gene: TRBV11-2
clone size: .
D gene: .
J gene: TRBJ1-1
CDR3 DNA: TGTGCCAGCAGCATCCCCGGGAGGAACACTGAAGCTTTCTTT
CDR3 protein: CASSIPGRNTEAFF

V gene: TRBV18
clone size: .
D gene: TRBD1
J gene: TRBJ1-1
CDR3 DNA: TGTGCCAGCTCACCAGCGACAGGGGGGGGATTTGAAGCTTTCTTT
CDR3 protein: CASSPATGGGFEAFF

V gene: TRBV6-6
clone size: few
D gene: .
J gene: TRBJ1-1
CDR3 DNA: TGTGCCAGCAGCCCTACCTCTGAGGGTGCTTTCTTT
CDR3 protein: CASSPTSEGAFF

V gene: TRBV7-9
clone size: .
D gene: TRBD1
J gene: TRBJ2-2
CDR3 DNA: TGTGCCAGCAGCAACAGGGGGTTGAACACCGGGGAGCTGTTTTTT
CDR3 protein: CASSNRGLNTGELFF

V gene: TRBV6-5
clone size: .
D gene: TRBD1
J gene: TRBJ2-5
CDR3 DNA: TGTGCCAGCAGTTACTCGGACAGGGGTTGGGGAGAGACCCAGTACTTC
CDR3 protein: CASSYSDRGWGETQYF

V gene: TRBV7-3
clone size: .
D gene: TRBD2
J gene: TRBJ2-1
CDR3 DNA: TGTGCCAGCAGCCCTAACCCCGGACTAGCGGGGAACAATGAGCAGTTCTTC
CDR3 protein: CASSPNPGLAGNNEQFF

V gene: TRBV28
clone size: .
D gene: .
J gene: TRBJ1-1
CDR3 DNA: TGTGCCAGCAGTTTACAAGGGTCGGGGAACGCTGAAGCTTTCTTT
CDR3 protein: CASSLQGSGNAEAFF

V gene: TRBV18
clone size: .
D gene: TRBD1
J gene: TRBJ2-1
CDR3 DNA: TGTGCCAGCTCACCCTCCGGGACAGGGAGGCAGTTCTTC
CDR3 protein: CASSPSGTGRQFF

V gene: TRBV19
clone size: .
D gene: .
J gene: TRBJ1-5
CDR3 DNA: TGTGCCAGTAGCACCCTTCGGGGGGGGTTCAATCAGCCCCAGCATTTT
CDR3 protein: CASSTLRGGFNQPQHF

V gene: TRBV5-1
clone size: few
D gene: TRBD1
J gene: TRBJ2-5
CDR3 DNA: TGCGCCAGCAGCTTGGTGACAGGGGACGAGACCCAGTACTTC
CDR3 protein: CASSLVTGDETQYF

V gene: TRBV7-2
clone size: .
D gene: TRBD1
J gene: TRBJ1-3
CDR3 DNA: TGTGCCAGCAGCTCCTCCGGGACAGGGAATCTTTATGGAAACACCATATATTTT
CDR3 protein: CASSSSGTGNLYGNTIYF

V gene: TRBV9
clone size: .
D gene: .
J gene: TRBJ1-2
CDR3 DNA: TGTGCCAGCAGCGTAGGACCCGACAGTAACTATGGCTACACCTTC
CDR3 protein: CASSVGPDSNYGYTF

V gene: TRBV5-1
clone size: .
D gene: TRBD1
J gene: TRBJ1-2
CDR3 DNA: TGCGCCAGCACCTCGGACAGGGGGATGGGGGGCTACACCTTC
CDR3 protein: CASTSDRGMGGYTF

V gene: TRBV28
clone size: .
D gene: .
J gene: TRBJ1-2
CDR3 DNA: TGTGCCAGCAGCTTGACAGAAATCAATGGCTACACCTTC
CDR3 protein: CASSLTEINGYTF

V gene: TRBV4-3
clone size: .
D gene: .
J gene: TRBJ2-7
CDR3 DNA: TGCGCCAGCAGCCTGGGGCCAGGCAACTACGAGCAGTACTTC
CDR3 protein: CASSLGPGNYEQYF

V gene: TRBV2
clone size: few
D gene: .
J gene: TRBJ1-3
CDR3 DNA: TGTGCCAGCATCTCAGGATTCTCTGGAAACACCATATATTTT
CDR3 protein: CASISGFSGNTIYF

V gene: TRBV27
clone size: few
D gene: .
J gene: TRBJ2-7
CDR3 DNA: TGTGCCAGCAGTTTCAGGGAAATCGGGAGCGAGCAGTACTTC
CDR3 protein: CASSFREIGSEQYF